This TCR beta chain derives from a study of cytotoxic CD8 clonotypes in ibrutinib-treated CLL. Roughly 2 micrograms of genomic DNA, which was extracted from cryopreserved PBMCs, served as the material used for the TCR beta libraries. Libraries were prepared by immunoSEQ multiplex PCR; TCRdb keeps only in-frame clonotypes and omits some of them. The sample lists almost 85,000 clones; around 84% were seen once. The sequence derives from a human donor with chronic lymphocytic leukemia. The sample in question was PBMCs, obtained before ibrutinib treatment.

The CDR3 spells CASIRTFDSNQPQHF. Here the CDR3 DNA reads TGTGCCAGCATCAGGACGTTCGATAGCAATCAGCCCCAGCATTTT. This sequence joins TRBV27 and TRBJ1-5; D not certain. The CDR3 runs to 15 residues. The V and J ends lost 7 bases and 0 bases respectively, with 13 bases between them. Germline loops: CDR1 MNHEY, CDR2 SMNVEV (reference sequence).